Listed below are T cell receptor beta chains from one sample, sequenced in a study of OX40 agonist ivuxolimab in advanced cancers. Clones were sequenced by immunoSEQ multiplex PCR, and TCRdb holds only the in-frame ones, with some missing. The sample yields 35,000 or so clones, around 82% seen once. The material sequenced was CD4+ or CD8+ T cells sorted from blood, taken in a trial of the OX40 agonist ivuxolimab. These receptors originate from an adult with an advanced solid tumor such as melanoma, head and neck, liver or kidney cancer. The CDR3 runs from the conserved cysteine through the conserved F or W. Fields, in order: clone size, D gene, V gene, J gene, CDR3 DNA, CDR3 protein. The D gene is left open where the match is weak. Size is omitted from some rows. Given values are once, few, many or a class for expanded clones.

clone size: once
D gene: NA
V gene: TRBV7-9
J gene: TRBJ2-5
CDR3 DNA: TGTGCCAGCAGCTTAGTGAGAGAACAAGAGACCCAGTACTTC
CDR3 protein: CASSLVREQETQYF

clone size: NA
D gene: NA
V gene: TRBV5-1
J gene: TRBJ2-2
CDR3 DNA: TGCGCCAGCAGCTCACGGGGGGCGACCGGGGAGCTGTTTTTT
CDR3 protein: CASSSRGATGELFF

clone size: NA
D gene: NA
V gene: TRBV7-3
J gene: TRBJ2-3
CDR3 DNA: TGTGCCAGCAGCTTAGTTGGAAACACAGATACGCAGTATTTT
CDR3 protein: CASSLVGNTDTQYF

clone size: NA
D gene: TRBD1
V gene: TRBV11-2
J gene: TRBJ1-1
CDR3 DNA: TGTGCCAGCAGCCGGGACAGTGGGGCGAAGGGCACTGAAGCTTTCTTT
CDR3 protein: CASSRDSGAKGTEAFF

clone size: NA
D gene: TRBD2
V gene: TRBV6-1
J gene: TRBJ2-3
CDR3 DNA: TGTGCCAGCTTTCAGCGGGGATTCACAGATACGCAGTATTTT
CDR3 protein: CASFQRGFTDTQYF

clone size: NA
D gene: NA
V gene: TRBV11-2
J gene: TRBJ2-3
CDR3 DNA: TGTGCCAGCAGCACTCTAGGCGGGGCCATCGATACGCAGTATTTT
CDR3 protein: CASSTLGGAIDTQYF

clone size: NA
D gene: TRBD1
V gene: TRBV5-1
J gene: TRBJ1-1
CDR3 DNA: TGCGCCAGCAACCACGGGAATGACAGGGGGCACACTGAAGCTTTCTTT
CDR3 protein: CASNHGNDRGHTEAFF

clone size: NA
D gene: TRBD1
V gene: TRBV5-6
J gene: TRBJ1-5
CDR3 DNA: TGTGCCAGCAGCTTGGCAGGGACAGGGGGAGTTCAGCAGCCCCAGCATTTT
CDR3 protein: CASSLAGTGGVQQPQHF

clone size: once
D gene: TRBD2
V gene: TRBV19
J gene: TRBJ2-1
CDR3 DNA: TGTGCCAGTAGTGCGGGGGGTCCCAGCTCCTACAATGAGCAGTTCTTC
CDR3 protein: CASSAGGPSSYNEQFF

clone size: NA
D gene: NA
V gene: TRBV18
J gene: TRBJ1-4
CDR3 DNA: TGTGCCAGCTCAAAAAACGGGGGCGAGGAAAAACTGTTTTTT
CDR3 protein: CASSKNGGEEKLFF

clone size: NA
D gene: TRBD2
V gene: TRBV28
J gene: TRBJ2-2
CDR3 DNA: TGTGCCAGCAAGGGAGACGGGGGGGCCGATGCTGGGGAGCTGTTTTTT
CDR3 protein: CASKGDGGADAGELFF

clone size: NA
D gene: NA
V gene: TRBV5-4
J gene: TRBJ2-3
CDR3 DNA: TGTGCCAGCAGCTTGAGTGATACGCAGTATTTT
CDR3 protein: CASSLSDTQYF

clone size: once
D gene: TRBD1
V gene: TRBV7-6
J gene: TRBJ2-4
CDR3 DNA: TGTGCCAGCAGCTCCCTACAGACAGGGGGCCTTCAGTACTTC
CDR3 protein: CASSSLQTGGLQYF

clone size: once
D gene: TRBD1
V gene: TRBV6-5
J gene: TRBJ1-2
CDR3 DNA: TGTGCCAGCAGTGGTAGACAGGGCGGCTATGGCTACACCTTC
CDR3 protein: CASSGRQGGYGYTF

clone size: NA
D gene: NA
V gene: TRBV5-5
J gene: TRBJ1-6
CDR3 DNA: TGTGCCAGCAGGGAAAGGGCTGAGGGGGTGGTTAATTCACCCCTCCACTTT
CDR3 protein: CASRERAEGVVNSPLHF

clone size: NA
D gene: NA
V gene: TRBV7-9
J gene: TRBJ1-5
CDR3 DNA: TGTGCCAGCAGCGAGGGGCGTAGCAATCAGCCCCAGCATTTT
CDR3 protein: CASSEGRSNQPQHF

clone size: NA
D gene: NA
V gene: TRBV5-1
J gene: TRBJ2-7
CDR3 DNA: TGCGCCAGCAGCCTCGGGGAAAACACCTACGAGCAGTACTTC
CDR3 protein: CASSLGENTYEQYF

clone size: NA
D gene: NA
V gene: TRBV6-6
J gene: TRBJ1-5
CDR3 DNA: TGTGCCAGCAGTTACTCATATGATCGTCAGCCCCAGCATTTT
CDR3 protein: CASSYSYDRQPQHF

clone size: NA
D gene: TRBD1
V gene: TRBV6-1
J gene: TRBJ1-1
CDR3 DNA: TGTGCCAGCAGTGAAAGGGGGGCAGGGGGCACTGAAGCTTTCTTT
CDR3 protein: CASSERGAGGTEAFF